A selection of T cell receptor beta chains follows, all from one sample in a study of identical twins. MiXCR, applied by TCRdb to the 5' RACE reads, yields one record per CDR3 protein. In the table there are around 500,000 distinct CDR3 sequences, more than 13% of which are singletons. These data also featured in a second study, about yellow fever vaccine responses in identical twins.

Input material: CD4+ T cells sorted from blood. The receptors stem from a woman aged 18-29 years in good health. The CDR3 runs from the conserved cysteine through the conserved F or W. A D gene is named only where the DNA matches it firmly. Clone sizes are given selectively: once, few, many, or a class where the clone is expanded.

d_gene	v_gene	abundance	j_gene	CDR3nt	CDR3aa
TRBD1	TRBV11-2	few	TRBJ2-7	TGTGCCAGCAGCTCACCTATAGGTTTAGGCAGGGGGCTATACGAGCAGTACTTC	CASSSPIGLGRGLYEQYF
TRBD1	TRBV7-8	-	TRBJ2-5	TGTGCCAGCAGCTTAGACCCGACAGGGGATAGGGAGACCCAGTACTTC	CASSLDPTGDRETQYF
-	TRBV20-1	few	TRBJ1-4	TGCAGCGTTTCTCACAACAAAATTAATGAAAAACTGTTTTTT	CSVSHNKINEKLFF
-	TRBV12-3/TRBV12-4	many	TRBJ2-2	TGTGCCAGCAGTTTAGCGCCCAGGGTGAACACCGGGGAGCTGTTTTTT	CASSLAPRVNTGELFF
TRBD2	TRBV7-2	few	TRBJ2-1	TGTGCCAGCAGCCCACCCCCCGGGACTAGAATTTACAATGAGCAGTTCTTC	CASSPPPGTRIYNEQFF
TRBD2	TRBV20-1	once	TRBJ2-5	TGCAGTGCTAGCGGGGGGGCGACTCAGACCCAGTACTTC	CSASGGATQTQYF
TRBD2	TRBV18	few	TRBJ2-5	TGTGCCAGCTCACCATACCCCCTCGGGGGGGCATCTCAGACCCAGTACTTC	CASSPYPLGGASQTQYF
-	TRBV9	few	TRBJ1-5	TGTGCCAGCAGCGTAGATGGGGAACAGCCCCAGCATTTT	CASSVDGEQPQHF
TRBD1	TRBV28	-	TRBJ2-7	TGTGCCAGCAGCGCCGGGACAGTCACCTACGAGCAGTACTTC	CASSAGTVTYEQYF
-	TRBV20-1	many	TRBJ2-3	TGCAGTGCTAATTCCGGCACAGATACGCAGTATTTT	CSANSGTDTQYF
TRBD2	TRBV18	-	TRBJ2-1	TGTGCCAGCTCACCCGCGGGAGAGGTCCAAGCCGAGCAGTTCTTC	CASSPAGEVQAEQFF
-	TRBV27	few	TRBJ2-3	TGTGCCAGCAGTTTAGCGGTTACGGGGACTACGCAGTATTTT	CASSLAVTGTTQYF
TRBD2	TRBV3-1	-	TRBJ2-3	TGTGCCAGCAGCCTTAGGACTAGCGGAACCTCAGAGACAGATACGCAGTATTTT	CASSLRTSGTSETDTQYF
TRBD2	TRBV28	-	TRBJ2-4	TGTGCCAGCAGTGTTAGCGGGAATGGGGCCAAAAACATTCAGTACTTC	CASSVSGNGAKNIQYF
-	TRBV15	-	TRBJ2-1	TGTGCCACCAGCAGAGATTTGGCGGGGAACAATGAGCAGTTCTTC	CATSRDLAGNNEQFF
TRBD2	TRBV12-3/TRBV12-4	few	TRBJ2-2	TGTGCCAGCAGCCCCCAAGAGAGAGCGGGGACCGGGGAGCTGTTTTTT	CASSPQERAGTGELFF
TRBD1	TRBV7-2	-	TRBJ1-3	TGTGCCAGCAGGGACAGGGTAGGAAACACCATATATTTT	CASRDRVGNTIYF
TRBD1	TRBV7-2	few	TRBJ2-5	TGTGCCAGCAGCTTAGGTGGCAGGGGGCACGAGACCCAGTACTTC	CASSLGGRGHETQYF
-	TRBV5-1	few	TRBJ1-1	TGCGCCAGCAGCTTGGTGGCCAGTAACTTGGCTGAAGCTTTCTTT	CASSLVASNLAEAFF
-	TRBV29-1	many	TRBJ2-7	TGCAGCGCGAAAACCGATTCCTACGAGCAGTACTTC	CSAKTDSYEQYF
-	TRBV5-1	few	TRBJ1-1	TGCGCCAGCAGCTTGGTCCCTACGGGGAACACTGAAGCTTTCTTT	CASSLVPTGNTEAFF
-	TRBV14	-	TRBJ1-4	TGTGCCAGCAGATCCGGCGTTGAGGAAAAACTGTTTTTT	CASRSGVEEKLFF
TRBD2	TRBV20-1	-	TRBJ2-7	TGCAGTGCTAGAGCCCGTCGCGGGGGCTACGAGCAGTACTTC	CSARARRGGYEQYF
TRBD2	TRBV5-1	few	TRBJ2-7	TGCGCCAGCAGCACTGGACTAGTACCCTACGAGCAGTACTTC	CASSTGLVPYEQYF
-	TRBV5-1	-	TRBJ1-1	TGCGCCAGCAGCTTACACCACGGGGGAGGAAGCACTGAAGCTTTCTTT	CASSLHHGGGSTEAFF
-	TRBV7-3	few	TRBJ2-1	TGTGCCAGCTCACAAGCAGGCCTATACAATGAGCAGTTCTTC	CASSQAGLYNEQFF
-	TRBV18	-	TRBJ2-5	TGTGCCAGCTCACCAAGCGCCAAGCGTATCCAAGAGACCCAGTACTTC	CASSPSAKRIQETQYF
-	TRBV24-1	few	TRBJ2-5	TGTGCCACCAGTGACTCGCTAACAGGCGAGATCCAGTACTTC	CATSDSLTGEIQYF
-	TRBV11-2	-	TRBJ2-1	TGTGCCAGCAGCTTCCGGGTGGCTGGGAATGAGCAGTTCTTC	CASSFRVAGNEQFF
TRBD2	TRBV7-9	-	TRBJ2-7	TGTGCCAGCAGCCGGGAGGCAGGGACCTACGAGCAGTACTTC	CASSREAGTYEQYF
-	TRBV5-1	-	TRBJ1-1	TGCGCCAGCAGCACCGAAACCCCAGGTGGAGCTTTCTTT	CASSTETPGGAFF
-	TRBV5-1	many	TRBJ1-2	TGCGCCAGCAGCTTGGTGGGAGACTATGGCTACACCTTC	CASSLVGDYGYTF
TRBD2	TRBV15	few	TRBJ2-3	TGTGCCACCAGCAGAGATCAGCGGGATGGGCAGTATTTT	CATSRDQRDGQYF
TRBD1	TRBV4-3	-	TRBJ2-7	TGCGCCAGCAGCCAACGACAGGGAATCTCCTACGAGCAGTACTTC	CASSQRQGISYEQYF
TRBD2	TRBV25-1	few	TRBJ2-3	TGTGCCAGCAGTGGACTAGCGGGGGTGGGAGATACGCAGTATTTT	CASSGLAGVGDTQYF
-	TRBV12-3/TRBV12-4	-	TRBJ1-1	TGTGCCAGCAGTTTCAGCCGGGCCAGACAGAACACTGAAGCTTTCTTT	CASSFSRARQNTEAFF
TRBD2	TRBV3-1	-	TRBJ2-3	TGTGCCACCAGCCAAGCGGGGACTAGCACAGATACGCAGTATTTT	CATSQAGTSTDTQYF
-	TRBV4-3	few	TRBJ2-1	TGCGCCAGCAGCCAAGGGGCGGTGCAGTTCTTC	CASSQGAVQFF
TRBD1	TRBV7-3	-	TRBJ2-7	TGTGCCAGCAGCTTGGTAAGGGGACAGACAAGCGAGCAGTACTTC	CASSLVRGQTSEQYF
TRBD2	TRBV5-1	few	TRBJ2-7	TGCGCCAGCAGCTTGGCCCTAGCGGTCACATCCTCTAACTACGAGCAGTACTTC	CASSLALAVTSSNYEQYF
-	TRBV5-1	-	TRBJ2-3	TGCGCCAGCAGCTTGGCGACAGCCACTGATACGCAGTATTTT	CASSLATATDTQYF
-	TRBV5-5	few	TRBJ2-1	TGTGCCAGCAGCTCAGAGTGGACAGTGACCTACAATGAGCAGTTCTTC	CASSSEWTVTYNEQFF
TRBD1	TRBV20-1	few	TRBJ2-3	TGCAGTGCTAGAGATGCGTTCGGACAGGGTCCAGATACGCAGTATTTT	CSARDAFGQGPDTQYF
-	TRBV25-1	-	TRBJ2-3	TGTGCCAGCAGTGACCTCTCATCTCCAGCTTCCACAGATACGCAGTATTTT	CASSDLSSPASTDTQYF
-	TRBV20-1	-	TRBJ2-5	TGCAGTGCTAGTCGACGGGGCCAAGAGACCCAGTACTTC	CSASRRGQETQYF
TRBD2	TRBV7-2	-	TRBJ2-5	TGTGCCAGCAGCACGGGACTAGCGGGGCAAGAGACCCAGTACTTC	CASSTGLAGQETQYF
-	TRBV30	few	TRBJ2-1	TGTGCCTGGAGTCCACAGGGCAATGAGCAGTTCTTC	CAWSPQGNEQFF
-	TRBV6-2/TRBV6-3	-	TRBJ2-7	TGTGCCAGCAGTTACGGGGCAGGTTACGAGCAGTACTTC	CASSYGAGYEQYF
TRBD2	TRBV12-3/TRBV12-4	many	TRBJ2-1	TGTGCCACCACATACTCCGGGACTAGCAACGAGCAGTTCTTC	CATTYSGTSNEQFF
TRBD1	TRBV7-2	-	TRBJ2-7	TGTGCCAGCAGCGAACCGGGACAGGGGAGATCCTACGAGCAGTACTTC	CASSEPGQGRSYEQYF
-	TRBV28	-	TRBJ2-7	TGTGCCAGCAGTTTAGAGACTAGTGGGGGGGCGCCGAAAGAGCAGTACTTC	CASSLETSGGAPKEQYF
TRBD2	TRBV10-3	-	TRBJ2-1	TGTGCCAGCACCGTAGCGGGGGCCGGGTCTTATAATGAGCAGTTCTTC	CASTVAGAGSYNEQFF
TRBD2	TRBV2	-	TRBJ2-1	TGTGCCAGCAGTGAGCTAGGACTAGCCGTCGGCGATGAGCAGTTCTTC	CASSELGLAVGDEQFF
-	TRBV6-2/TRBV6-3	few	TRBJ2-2	TGTGCCAGCACTATAAGACGACAGATTATCACCGGGGAGCTGTTTTTT	CASTIRRQIITGELFF